Detailed here is one TCR beta chain. At one of its ends the junction is not consistent with the germline gene, which may arise from a read error. CDR1 is PRHDT and CDR2 is FYEKMQ in the germline V gene (reference sequence). CDR3 size: 13 residues. Per the original methods: Amplified reference gene primers provided the basis for estimating nucleated cell counts. Some clones are missing from TCRdb's copy, which holds only in-frame ones; the method was immunoSEQ multiplex PCR. That table furnishes V, J and clone size, whereas the DNA furnished D and trimming. There are some 140,000 clones in the sample; around 79% occur only once, and around 4% lies in the top ten. This specimen belongs to a study of blood T cell repertoires in COVID-19. Study background: Both acute and convalescent COVID-19 samples were obtained from the United States, Italy and Spain. T cells, B-cell-depleted T cells, or PBMCs provided the cDNA or gDNA that served as material.

This chain links TRBV13 with TRBJ2-1; TRBD2 matches 14 bases. The source of this sequence is a man between 60 and 75 years old with acute or convalescent COVID-19. The sample consisted of peripheral blood. In DNA form, the CDR3 reads TGTGCCAGCAGCCCCGGACTAGCGGGAGGTAAGATCTTC. Encoded protein: CASSPGLAGGKIF.